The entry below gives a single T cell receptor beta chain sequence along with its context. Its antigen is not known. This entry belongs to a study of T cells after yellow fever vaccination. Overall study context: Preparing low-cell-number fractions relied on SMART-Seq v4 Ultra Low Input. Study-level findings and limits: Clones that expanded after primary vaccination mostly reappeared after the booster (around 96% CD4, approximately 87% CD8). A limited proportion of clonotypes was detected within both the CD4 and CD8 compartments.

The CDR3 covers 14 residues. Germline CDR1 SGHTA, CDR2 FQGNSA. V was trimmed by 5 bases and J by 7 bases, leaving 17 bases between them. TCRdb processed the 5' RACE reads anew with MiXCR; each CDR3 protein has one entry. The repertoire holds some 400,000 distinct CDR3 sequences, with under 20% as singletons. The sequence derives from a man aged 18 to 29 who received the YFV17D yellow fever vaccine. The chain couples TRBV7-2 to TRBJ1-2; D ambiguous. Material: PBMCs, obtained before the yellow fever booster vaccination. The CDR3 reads CASSTRGSVFGYTF. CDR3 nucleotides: TGTGCCAGCAGCACTAGAGGTAGCGTTTTTGGCTACACCTTC. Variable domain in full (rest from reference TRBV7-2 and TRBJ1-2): GAGVSQSPSNKVTEKGKDVELRCDPISGHTALYWYRQSLGQGLEFLIYFQGNSAPDKSGLPSDRFSAERTGGSVSTLTIQRTQQEDSAVYLCASSTRGSVFGYTFGSGTRLTVV.